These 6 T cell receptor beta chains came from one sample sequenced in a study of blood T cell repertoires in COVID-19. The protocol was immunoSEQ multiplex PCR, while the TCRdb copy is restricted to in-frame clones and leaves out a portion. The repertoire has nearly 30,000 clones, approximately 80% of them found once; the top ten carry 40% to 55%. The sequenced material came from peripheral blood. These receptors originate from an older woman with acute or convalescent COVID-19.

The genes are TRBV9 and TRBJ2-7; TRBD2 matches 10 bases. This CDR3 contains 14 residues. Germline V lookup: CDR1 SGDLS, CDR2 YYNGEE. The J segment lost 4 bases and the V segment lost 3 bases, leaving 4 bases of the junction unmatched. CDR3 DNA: TGTGCCAGCAGCGGGACTAGCGGTTCGTACGAGCAGTACTTC. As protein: CASSGTSGSYEQYF. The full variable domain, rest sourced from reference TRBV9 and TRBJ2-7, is DSGVTQTPKHLITATGQRVTLRCSPRSGDLSVYWYQQSLDQGLQFLIQYYNGEERAKGNILERFSAQQFPDLHSELNLSSLELGDSALYFCASSGTSGSYEQYFGPGTRLTVT.

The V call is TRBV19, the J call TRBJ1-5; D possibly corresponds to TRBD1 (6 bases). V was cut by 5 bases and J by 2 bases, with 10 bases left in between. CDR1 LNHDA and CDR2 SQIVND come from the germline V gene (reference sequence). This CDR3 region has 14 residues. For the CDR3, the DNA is TGTGCCAGTAGTTCACAGGGTGGCAATCAGCCCCAGCATTTT. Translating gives CASSSQGGNQPQHF.

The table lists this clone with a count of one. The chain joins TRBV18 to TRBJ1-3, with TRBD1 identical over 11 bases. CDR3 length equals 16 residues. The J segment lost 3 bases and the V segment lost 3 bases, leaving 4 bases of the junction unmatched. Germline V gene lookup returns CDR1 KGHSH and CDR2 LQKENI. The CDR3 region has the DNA TGTGCCAGCTCACCCGGACAGGGGGCAGGTGGAAACACCATATATTTT. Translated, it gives CASSPGQGAGGNTIYF.

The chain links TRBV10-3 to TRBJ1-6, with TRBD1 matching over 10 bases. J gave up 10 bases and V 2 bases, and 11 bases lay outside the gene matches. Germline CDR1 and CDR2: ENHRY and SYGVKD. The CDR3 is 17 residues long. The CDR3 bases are TGTGCCATCAGTGAGCCCCTGACAGGGGGCGAAGGGTCACCCCTCCACTTT. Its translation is CAISEPLTGGEGSPLHF.

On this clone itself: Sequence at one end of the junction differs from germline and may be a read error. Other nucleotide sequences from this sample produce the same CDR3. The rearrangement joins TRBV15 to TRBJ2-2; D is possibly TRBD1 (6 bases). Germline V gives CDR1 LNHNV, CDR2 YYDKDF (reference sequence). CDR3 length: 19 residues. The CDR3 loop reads CATSRDYPGAILNTGELFF. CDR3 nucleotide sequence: TGTGCCACCAGTAGAGATTACCCAGGGGCCATTCTGAACACCGGGGAGCTGTTTTTT.

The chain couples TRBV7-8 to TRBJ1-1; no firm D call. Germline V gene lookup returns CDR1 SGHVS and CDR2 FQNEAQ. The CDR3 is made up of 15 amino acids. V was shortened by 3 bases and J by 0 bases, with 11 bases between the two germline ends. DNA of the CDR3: TGTGCCAGCAGCTTCCAGCGGCACCTGAACACTGAAGCTTTCTTT. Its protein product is CASSFQRHLNTEAFF.